This T cell receptor beta chain was recorded in a study of neurological immune-mediated disorders. Germline V gene data show CDR1 as DFQATT and CDR2 as SNEGSKA (reference sequence). CDR3 length: 13 residues. V shed 7 bases and J shed 3 bases, with 15 bases lying between them. This clonotype was seen at least ten times. TCRdb re-derived calls from the 5' RACE reads in MiXCR, one entry per CDR3 protein. The sample has 50,000 to 70,000 distinct CDR3 sequences; around 3.7% are singletons. Sequences were obtained from PBMCs. This chain connects TRBV20-1 to TRBJ1-1; TRBD1 might be the D (5 bases). This receptor was taken from a man aged 40-55 years with multiple sclerosis. The CDR3 nucleotides are TGCAGTGTCAAAGGGGATCCGGACACTGAAGCTTTCTTT. Its translation: CSVKGDPDTEAFF.